This TCR beta chain originates from a study of molecular identifiers for immune sequencing clone quantification. Findings of the study overall: Clones that exceeded 20 RNA copies held over 99% of effector molecules, yet under 1% in naive cells.

Listed TCR primers and previously described methods were used for bulk TCR libraries. TCRdb redid the calling of the PCR reads with MiXCR, one entry per CDR3 protein. The profile shows 490,000 or so distinct CDR3 sequences, about 25% of them singletons. V lost 6 bases, J lost 5 bases, and 16 bases lay in between. The CDR3 runs 14 residues. The germline V gene has CDR1 MDHEN and CDR2 SYDVKM. About this clonotype: Its antigen is still unknown.

This TCR derives from a human donor in good health. Some libraries in this study had Jurkat cell RNA spiked in. The sequenced sample consisted of naive CD8+ T cells from blood, with Jurkat cell RNA spiked in. Described subset: FACS-sorted CD8+CD4-CCR7+CD45RA+ naive T cells. The V gene is TRBV28, the J gene TRBJ1-1; tentatively, D is TRBD1 (5 bases). The CDR3 DNA sequence: TGTGCCAGCAGAAGAAAGCAGGGTGTTACTGAAGCTTTCTTT. This sequence encodes CASRRKQGVTEAFF.